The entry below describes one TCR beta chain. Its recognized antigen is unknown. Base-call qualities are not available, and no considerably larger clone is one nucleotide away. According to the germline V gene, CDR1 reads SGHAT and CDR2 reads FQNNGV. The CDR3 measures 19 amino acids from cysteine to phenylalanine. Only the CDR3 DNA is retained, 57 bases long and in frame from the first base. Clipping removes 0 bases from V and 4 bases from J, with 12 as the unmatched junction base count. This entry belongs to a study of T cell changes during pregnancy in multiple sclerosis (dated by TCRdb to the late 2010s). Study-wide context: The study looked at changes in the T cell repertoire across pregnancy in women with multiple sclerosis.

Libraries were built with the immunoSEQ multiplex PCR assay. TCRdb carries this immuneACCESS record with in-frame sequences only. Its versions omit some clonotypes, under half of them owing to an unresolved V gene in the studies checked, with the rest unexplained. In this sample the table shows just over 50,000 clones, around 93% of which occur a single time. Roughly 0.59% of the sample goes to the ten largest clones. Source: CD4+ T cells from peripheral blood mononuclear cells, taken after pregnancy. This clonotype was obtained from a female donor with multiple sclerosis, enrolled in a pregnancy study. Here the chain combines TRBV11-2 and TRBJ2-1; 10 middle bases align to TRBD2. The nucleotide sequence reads TGTGCCAGCAGCTTAGATTCCCGAGCGGGAGGGCCTAGGTACAATGAGCAGTTCTTC. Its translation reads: CASSLDSRAGGPRYNEQFF.